This TCR beta chain was recovered during a study of blood T cells in healthy people across ages. Findings and limits, study-wide: Naive and antigen-experienced cells could not be conclusively compared, given unsorted PBMCs. TCR beta diversity per million T cells fell roughly linearly with age.

This CDR3 has 12 residues. CDR1 and CDR2 from the germline V gene are SGHTA and FQGNSA. V lost 4 bases to trimming and J lost 7 bases, with 11 bases between them. A sample-barcoded 5' primer and a J-beta primer mix were used in a second PCR of about 6 to 12 cycles. Each cDNA molecule received a tag from a template-switch adaptor that had 12 random nucleotides. TCRdb fed the 5' RACE reads into MiXCR, producing one record per CDR3 protein. The data hold roughly 500,000 distinct CDR3 sequences, with 25% to 30% observed a single time. On this clonotype: Its antigen remains unknown.

This TCR came from a woman in her 70s in good health. This sequence joins TRBV7-2 and TRBJ2-7; D is possibly TRBD1 (6 bases). What was sequenced was blood. CDR3 region: CASSSRGREQYF. In DNA form, the CDR3 reads TGTGCCAGCAGCTCCAGGGGTAGGGAGCAGTACTTC. The whole variable domain, filled in from reference TRBV7-2 and TRBJ2-7, reads GAGVSQSPSNKVTEKGKDVELRCDPISGHTALYWYRQSLGQGLEFLIYFQGNSAPDKSGLPSDRFSAERTGGSVSTLTIQRTQQEDSAVYLCASSSRGREQYFGPGTRLTVT.